The next 17 T cell receptor beta chains were all read from a single sample in a study of T-cell reconstitution after alpha-beta-depleted transplantation in children (dated by TCRdb to the mid-2010s). The receptor library was made with PCR. The sequencer was an Illumina HiSeq 2500. TCR libraries were prepared with molecular barcoding, using unique molecular identifiers to normalize TCRbeta repertoire quantification. Using fastp at Q25 and MiXCR, TCRdb reprocessed the public reads and kept productive beta chains. A single entry per CDR3 protein holds the most common genes and DNA from its merged rows. Across this sample there are 190,000 or so distinct CDR3 sequences, with over 5.5% seen only once. The ten largest clones capture about 3% of the sample. The sample consisted of PBMCs from the stem cell graft donor, taken from the stem cell graft. Receptors were obtained from a human donor who donated a stem cell graft to a child with Wiskott-Aldrich syndrome.

This clonotype has at least ten counts. The V gene is TRBV7-9, the J gene TRBJ2-5; D not certain. Germline-derived CDR1 and CDR2 are SEHNR and FQNEAQ (reference sequence). The CDR3 contains 15 residues. Trimming pared 5 bases from V and 2 bases from J, leaving 15 bases between. The CDR3 bases are TGTGCCAGCAGCCCTCGGTTGAAATCTCAAGAGACCCAGTACTTC. This encodes CASSPRLKSQETQYF.

This clonotype was counted at least ten times. The chain joins TRBV5-1 to TRBJ1-4, with D uncertain. Germline-derived CDR1 and CDR2 are SGHRS and YFSETQ. The V and J ends lost 7 bases and 5 bases respectively, with 24 bases between them. There are 17 residues in the CDR3. The CDR3 is CASSSAGIHPSNEKLFF. In nucleotides, the CDR3 is TGCGCCAGCTCCTCGGCGGGAATCCACCCCTCGAATGAAAAACTGTTTTTT.

This clonotype occurred many times. The V and J genes are TRBV29-1 and TRBJ2-3; 10 bases agree with TRBD2. Germline CDR1 and CDR2: SQVTM and ANQGSEA. V shed 7 bases and J 6 bases; nucleotides not matched to a gene: 10. The CDR3 contains 14 residues. CDR3 sequence: CSALPAGGPDTQYF. For the CDR3, the DNA is TGCAGCGCGCTGCCAGCGGGAGGGCCGGATACGCAGTATTTT.

As for this clonotype: Compared with germline, one end of the junction differs, possibly owing to a read error. The rearrangement uses TRBV28 and TRBJ2-7; D gene uncertain. The CDR3 has 14 amino acids. Germline assignment: CDR1 MDHEN and CDR2 SYDVKM. In nucleotides, the CDR3 is TGTGCCAGCAGCTCCCCTGGCAGCTCCTACGAGCTGTACTTC. It codes for CASSSPGSSYELYF.

This clonotype was detected ten times or more. This rearrangement joins TRBV24-1 to TRBJ2-7; no firm D call. Trimming stripped 4 bases from V and 9 bases from J, with 15 bases between. This CDR3 spans 13 amino acids. Germline CDR1 is KGHDR and CDR2 is SFDVKD. DNA for the CDR3: TGTGCCACCAGTGACACCCCGGGTGGATGGCAGTACTTC. Its translation is CATSDTPGGWQYF.

This clonotype was counted ten times or more. The CDR3, as DNA: TGCGCCAGCAGCCAAGGAACTGACAGGTTTAACACCGGGGAGCTGTTTTTT. It yields the protein CASSQGTDRFNTGELFF. The chain employs TRBV4-3 and TRBJ2-2; D perhaps matches TRBD1 (6 bases). The CDR3 contains 17 residues. With 1 base removed from V and 2 bases from J, the gap between germline ends came to 14 bases. CDR1 and CDR2 from the germline V gene are LGHNA and YSLEER.

This clonotype came up many times. The rearrangement joins TRBV6-1 to TRBJ2-5; 9 bases line up with TRBD1. CDR3 length equals 17 residues. In germline, CDR1 is MNHNS, CDR2 SASEGT. V dropped 6 bases and J dropped 5; count of bases not matched to a gene: 16. CDR3 in amino acids: CASSQRQGVYGGETQYF. The CDR3 nucleotides read TGTGCCAGCAGCCAGCGACAGGGGGTATATGGTGGGGAGACCCAGTACTTC.

This sequence joins TRBV30 and TRBJ2-1; 12 positions agree with TRBD2. Germline-derived CDR1 and CDR2 are GTSNPN and SVGIG (reference sequence). CDR3 length equals 20 residues. V lost 4 bases, J lost 10 bases, and 26 bases stayed unmatched. In DNA, the CDR3 is TGTGCCTGGAACGTGTACGGGGCGCTAGCGGGAGGGCCGTCATTGGGGGAGCAGTTCTTC. This codes for CAWNVYGALAGGPSLGEQFF.

The sample holds a few counts of this clonotype. J is TRBJ2-7 and V is TRBV18; 8 nucleotides line up with TRBD1. CDR1 and CDR2 from the germline V gene are KGHSH and LQKENI. With V trimmed by 3 bases and J by 6 bases, 13 bases remained unmatched. The CDR3 is 16 residues long. The CDR3 region has the DNA TGTGCCAGCTCACCTTTACCCAACCAGGGGGCCGGCGAGCAGTACTTC. Its protein is CASSPLPNQGAGEQYF.

Ten or more counts support this clonotype. The chain combines TRBV12-3 or TRBV12-4 with TRBJ1-2; possibly TRBD1 for D (6 bases). V was cut by 1 base and J by 2 bases, with 14 bases left in between. The CDR3 has 16 residues. Here the CDR3 DNA reads TGTGCCAGCAGTTTAGATACAGGGATCTCAAACTATGGCTACACCTTC. This codes for CASSLDTGISNYGYTF.

This clonotype has at least ten counts. The chain uses TRBV5-1 and TRBJ2-2; no clear D gene. Trimming shortened V by 1 base and J by 4 bases, and 8 bases separated the two germline ends. Germline CDR1 reads SGHRS; CDR2 reads YFSETQ. The CDR3 loop spans 14 amino acids. This chain's CDR3 is CASSLSQRTGELFF. CDR3 DNA sequence: TGCGCCAGCAGCTTGTCCCAGCGCACCGGGGAGCTGTTTTTT.

The chain combines TRBV7-6 with TRBJ2-7; D not resolved. The CDR3 is 12 residues long. Germline V gene lookup returns CDR1 SGHVS and CDR2 FNYEAQ. The ends were cut back, 0 bases at V and 10 bases at J, with 10 bases in the middle. The CDR3 protein is CASSLASGFQYF. The CDR3 nucleotides are TGTGCCAGCAGCTTAGCCTCCGGGTTTCAGTACTTC.

Many counts were recorded for this clonotype. This chain joins TRBV5-1 and TRBJ2-7; no firm D call. There are 12 residues in the CDR3. V dropped 1 base and J dropped 5 bases, with 7 bases sitting between them. In germline, CDR1 is SGHRS, CDR2 YFSETQ. The CDR3 sequence: CASSLSGHEQYF. DNA of the CDR3: TGCGCCAGCAGCTTGTCCGGGCACGAGCAGTACTTC.

In its sample, this clonotype was seen a few times. This may come from a read error, since a much larger clone is one base off. V gene TRBV24-1 combines with J gene TRBJ2-5, with 7 bases identical to TRBD1. J lost 1 base, V lost 3 bases, and 4 bases had no gene match. Germline V gene data show CDR1 as KGHDR and CDR2 as SFDVKD. CDR3 length: 15 amino acids. The CDR3: CATSDGRDSQETQYF. DNA of the CDR3: TGTGCCACCAGTGATGGCCGGGACAGCCAAGAGACCCAGTACTTC.

The table lists this clonotype with many counts. The chain joins TRBV12-3 or TRBV12-4 to TRBJ1-1; D might be TRBD1 (5 bases). V lost 6 bases and J lost 0, with 14 bases in between. The CDR3 extends over 15 amino acids. The CDR3 is CASSPGWGMNTEAFF. In nucleotides, the CDR3 is TGTGCCAGCAGCCCAGGGTGGGGGATGAACACTGAAGCTTTCTTT.

On this clonotype: This may come from a read error, since a much larger clone is one base off. J is TRBJ1-2 and V is TRBV12-3 or TRBV12-4; D gene unclear. The CDR3 contains 15 residues. V was cut by 5 bases and J by 3 bases, with 16 bases left in between. CDR3 in amino acids: CASSTPGGPDYGYTF. CDR3 in DNA: TGTGCCAGCAGTACCCCGGGCGGCCCTGACTATGGCTACACCTTC.

This clonotype was counted at least ten times. This chain links TRBV29-1 with TRBJ2-7; no definite D call. The germline CDR1 and CDR2 sequences are SQVTM and ANQGSEA. The CDR3 is 13 residues long. Trimming took off 4 bases at V and 3 bases at J, with 13 bases between the two ends. The chain's CDR3 is CSVVSRSDYEQYF. In nucleotides, the CDR3 is TGCAGCGTTGTCAGCAGATCTGACTACGAGCAGTACTTC.